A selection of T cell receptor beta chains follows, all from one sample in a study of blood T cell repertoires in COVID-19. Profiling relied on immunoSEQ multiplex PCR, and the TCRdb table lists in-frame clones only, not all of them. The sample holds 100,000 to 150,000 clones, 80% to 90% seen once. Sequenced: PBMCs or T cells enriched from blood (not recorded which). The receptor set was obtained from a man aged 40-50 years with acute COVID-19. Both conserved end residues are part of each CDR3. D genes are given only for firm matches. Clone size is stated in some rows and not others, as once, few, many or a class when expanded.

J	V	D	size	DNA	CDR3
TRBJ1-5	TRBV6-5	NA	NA	TGTGCCAGCAGCCCAGGACTGACTGGGGATGAGCCCCAGCATTTT	CASSPGLTGDEPQHF
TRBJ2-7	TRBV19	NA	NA	TGTGCCAGTAGTGTCTCAACTAGCTTAAACTACGAGCAGTACTTC	CASSVSTSLNYEQYF
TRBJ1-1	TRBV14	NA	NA	TGTGCCAGCAGCCAATATTCAGGAAAGGCTCTGAACACTGAAGCTTTCTTT	CASSQYSGKALNTEAFF
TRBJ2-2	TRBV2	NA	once	TGTGCCAGCAGTGAAGAGGGCGGGCAAGGGCGGACCGGGGAGCTGTTTTTT	CASSEEGGQGRTGELFF
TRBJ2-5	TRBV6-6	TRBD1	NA	TGTGCCAGCAAGGACAGGGCCCTCCAAGAGACCCAGTACTTC	CASKDRALQETQYF
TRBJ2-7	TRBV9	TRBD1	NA	TGTGCCAGCAGCGTCGGTCCGGGGTTGGGACAGGAGCAGTACTTC	CASSVGPGLGQEQYF
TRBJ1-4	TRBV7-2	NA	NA	TGTGCCAGCAGCCCGAGTCGGGGGGGTAACGAAAAACTGTTTTTT	CASSPSRGGNEKLFF
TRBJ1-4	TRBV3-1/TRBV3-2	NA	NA	TGTGCCAGCAGCTTCGGACAGAACAATGAAAAACTGTTTTTT	CASSFGQNNEKLFF
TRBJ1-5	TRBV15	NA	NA	TGTGCCACCAGCAGAGATTGGGCAGGGAATGATCAGCCCCAGCATTTT	CATSRDWAGNDQPQHF
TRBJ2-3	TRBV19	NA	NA	TGTGCCAGTAGTAGGCGGACACTTAGCACAGATACGCAGTATTTT	CASSRRTLSTDTQYF
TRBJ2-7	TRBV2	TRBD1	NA	TGTGCCAGCAGTGAGCGGACAGGGAGGTTGGAGCAGTACTTC	CASSERTGRLEQYF
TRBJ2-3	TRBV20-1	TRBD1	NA	TGCAGTGTGACCGGACAGGCGTATTTT	CSVTGQAYF
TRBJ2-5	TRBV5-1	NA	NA	TGCGCCAGCAGCTTGAACGGAGAATCCCAAGAGACCCAGTACTTC	CASSLNGESQETQYF
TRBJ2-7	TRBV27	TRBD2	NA	TGTGCCAGCAGTTACAGCGGGAGCGCCCTCGAGCAGTACTTC	CASSYSGSALEQYF
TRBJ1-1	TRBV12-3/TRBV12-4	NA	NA	TGTGCCAGCAGTCCTCAGGTCGACACTGAAGCTTTCTTT	CASSPQVDTEAFF
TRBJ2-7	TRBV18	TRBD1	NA	TGTGCCAGCTCACCCGGGACAGTTTCCTACGAGCAGTACTTC	CASSPGTVSYEQYF
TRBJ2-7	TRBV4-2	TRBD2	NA	TGTGCCAGCAGCCCTCGGGATAGCGGGTTCCCCTACGAGCAGTACTTC	CASSPRDSGFPYEQYF
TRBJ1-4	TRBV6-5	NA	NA	TGTGCCAGCAGTTACGGAGTTAATGAAAAACTGTTTTTT	CASSYGVNEKLFF
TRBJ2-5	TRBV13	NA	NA	TGTGCCAGCAGCTCGACTCAGGGGACCCAGTACTTC	CASSSTQGTQYF
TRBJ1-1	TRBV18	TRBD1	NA	TGTGCCAGCTCACCGACAGGGGGGAACACTGAAGCTTTCTTT	CASSPTGGNTEAFF
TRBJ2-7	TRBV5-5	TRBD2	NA	TGTGCCAGCAGCTTGGATACGCTAGCGGGGGTTTCCTACGAGCAGTACTTC	CASSLDTLAGVSYEQYF
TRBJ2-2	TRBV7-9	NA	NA	TGTGCCAGCAGCTTAATCCTGGGAGGATCCGGGGAGCTGTTTTTT	CASSLILGGSGELFF
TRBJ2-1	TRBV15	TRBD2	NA	TGTGCCACCAGCAGGTTGACTAGCGGGACGTCCTACAATGAGCAGTTCTTC	CATSRLTSGTSYNEQFF
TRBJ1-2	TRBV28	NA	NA	TGTGCCAGCAGTCCCGCCGCGTATGGCTACACCTTC	CASSPAAYGYTF
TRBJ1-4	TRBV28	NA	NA	TGTGCCAGCAGTTTTACAGGGACTAATGAAAAACTGTTTTTT	CASSFTGTNEKLFF
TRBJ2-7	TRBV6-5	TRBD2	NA	TGTGCCAGCAGGCGGGAGGCCCTCTACGAGCAGTACTTC	CASRREALYEQYF
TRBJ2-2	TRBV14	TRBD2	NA	TGTGCCAGCAGCCCTATCCCCGGGACTAGCGGGGGGGCACAGATCGGGGAGCTGTTTTTT	CASSPIPGTSGGAQIGELFF
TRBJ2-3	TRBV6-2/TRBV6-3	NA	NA	TGTGCCAGCAGTTACTCGGAGGGAAGCACAGATACGCAGTATTTT	CASSYSEGSTDTQYF
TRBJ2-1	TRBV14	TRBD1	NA	TGTGCCAGCAGCCAATTCCAGGGGGCCTTCAATGAGCAGTTCTTC	CASSQFQGAFNEQFF
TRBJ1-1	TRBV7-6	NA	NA	TGTGCCAGCAGCCGCCCGGGGCGGGAAACTGAAGCTTTCTTT	CASSRPGRETEAFF
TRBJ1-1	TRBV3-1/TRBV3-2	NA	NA	TGTGCCAGCAGCCTTCTAGGGGAAATGGGTGAAGCTTTCTTT	CASSLLGEMGEAFF
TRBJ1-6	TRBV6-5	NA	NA	TGTGCCAGCACCCCGGGACAAGATAATTCACCCCTCCACTTT	CASTPGQDNSPLHF
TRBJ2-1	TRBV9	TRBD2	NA	TGTGCCAGCAGCGGGGGACTAGCGGGAGTTGTGGGGAATGAGCAGTTCTTC	CASSGGLAGVVGNEQFF
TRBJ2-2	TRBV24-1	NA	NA	TGTGCCACCTTGGACAGAAACACCGGGGAGCTGTTTTTT	CATLDRNTGELFF
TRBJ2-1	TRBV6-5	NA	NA	TGTGCCAGCAGTTACGGGGGGGCCTTCGGAAATGAGCAGTTCTTC	CASSYGGAFGNEQFF
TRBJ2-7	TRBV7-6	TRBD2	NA	TGTGCCAGCAGCCAAACGGGAGGGCAGGGGAGCTCCTACGAGCAGTACTTC	CASSQTGGQGSSYEQYF
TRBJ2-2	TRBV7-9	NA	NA	TGTGCCAGGGAGCAACCGGGGGGCTACACCGGGGAGCTGTTTTTT	CAREQPGGYTGELFF
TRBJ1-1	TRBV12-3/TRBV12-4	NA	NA	TGTGCCAGCAGTTTGAGACTCGATGGGGCTTTCTTT	CASSLRLDGAFF
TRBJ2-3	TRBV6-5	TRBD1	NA	TGTGCCAGCAGTCCGGGACAGGCCACAGATACGCAGTATTTT	CASSPGQATDTQYF
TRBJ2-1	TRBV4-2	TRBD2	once	TGTGCCACTACGACTAGCGGGAGTTACAATGAGCAGTTCTTC	CATTTSGSYNEQFF
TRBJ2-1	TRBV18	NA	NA	TGTGCCAGCTCACCCTTACTAAGCTCCTACAATGAGCAGTTCTTC	CASSPLLSSYNEQFF
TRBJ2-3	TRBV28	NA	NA	TGTGCCAGCAGCTCAGGCTCGGACAAGCAAGCGCAGTATTTT	CASSSGSDKQAQYF